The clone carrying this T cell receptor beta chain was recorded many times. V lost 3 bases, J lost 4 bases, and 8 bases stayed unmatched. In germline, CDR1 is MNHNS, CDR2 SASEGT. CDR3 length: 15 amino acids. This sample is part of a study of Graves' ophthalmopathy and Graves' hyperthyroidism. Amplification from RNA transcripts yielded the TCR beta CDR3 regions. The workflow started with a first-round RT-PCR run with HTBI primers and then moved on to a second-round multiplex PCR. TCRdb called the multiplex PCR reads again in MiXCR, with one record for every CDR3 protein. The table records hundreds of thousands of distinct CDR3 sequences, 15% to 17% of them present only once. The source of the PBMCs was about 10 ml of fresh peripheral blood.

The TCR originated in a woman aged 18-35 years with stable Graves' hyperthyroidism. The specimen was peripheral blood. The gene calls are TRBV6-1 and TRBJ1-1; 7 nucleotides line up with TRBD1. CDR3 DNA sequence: TGTGCCAGCAGTGACTACAGGGGCCAGGGCACTGAAGCTTTCTTT. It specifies CASSDYRGQGTEAFF.